These 21 T cell receptor beta chains were all obtained from the same sample, sequenced in a study of vaccination and CD4 T cells after COVID-19. Sequencing of DNA taken from cultured CD4+ T cells relied on the Oncomine TCR Beta short-read assay. Researchers extracted genomic DNA from CD4+ T cells that had been cultured. One entry per CDR3 protein results from TCRdb running MiXCR on the PCR reads. Among 10,000 or so distinct CDR3 sequences listed, about 35% were seen once. No antigen is known for these receptors. Treatment specified: roughly 10-day PBMC culture with coronavirus spike peptide pools or control peptides (ViraFEST assay). It was before the COVID-19 pandemic (2011-2018) that the unexposed donor's CD4+ T cells were collected. Sample: CD4+ T cells from blood, cultured in vitro. These receptors all come from a human donor in good health.

The chain recombines TRBV28 with TRBJ1-2, with D perhaps matching TRBD1 (6 bases). Trimming left V 3 bases short and J 4 bases short, with 12 bases between. Germline CDR1 is MDHEN and CDR2 is SYDVKM. The CDR3 covers 14 residues. For the CDR3, the DNA is TGTGCCAGCAGTTTGGGTCCAGGGGCCTATGGCTACACCTTC. It codes for CASSLGPGAYGYTF.

This clonotype was counted between two and nine times. This sequence joins TRBV7-2 and TRBJ2-5; a possible D gene is TRBD2 (5 bases). The V gene lost 4 bases and the J gene lost 5 bases, with 14 bases spanning the gap. The germline V gene has CDR1 SGHTA and CDR2 FQGNSA. The CDR3 has 14 residues. The CDR3 sequence is CASSWQSGQETQYF. In DNA, the CDR3 is TGTGCCAGCAGCTGGCAGAGCGGCCAGGAGACCCAGTACTTC.

This clonotype was detected only a few times. The rearrangement links TRBV11-3 to TRBJ2-1, with a weak D call TRBD2 (5 bases). V was shortened by 8 bases and J by 10 bases, with 15 bases between the two germline ends. This CDR3 contains 12 residues. CDR1 SGHNT and CDR2 YENEEA come from the germline V gene. CDR3: CASPRGRMEQFF. The CDR3 DNA reads as TGTGCCAGCCCTAGAGGGCGAATGGAGCAGTTCTTC.

CDR3 sequence: CASSLPWQGNTDTQYF. CDR3 in DNA: TGTGCCAGCAGCTTACCTTGGCAGGGGAACACAGATACGCAGTATTTT. V usage is TRBV7-9 and J usage is TRBJ2-3, with D possibly TRBD1 on 6 matching bases. Germline CDR1 and CDR2: SEHNR and FQNEAQ (reference sequence). The CDR3 has 16 residues. Trimming stripped 2 bases from V and 2 bases from J, with 14 bases between. Full variable domain (remainder filled in from reference TRBV7-9 and TRBJ2-3): DTGVSQNPRHKITKRGQNVTFRCDPISEHNRLYWYRQTLGQGPEFLTYFQNEAQLEKSRLLSDRFSAERPKGSFSTLEIQRTEQGDSAMYLCASSLPWQGNTDTQYFGPGTRLTVL.

This clonotype showed up just a few times. This rearrangement joins TRBV28 to TRBJ2-3; D gene ambiguous. The V gene's germline CDR1 is MDHEN and CDR2 SYDVKM. The CDR3 is 13 amino acids. Trimming stripped 3 bases from V and 2 bases from J, with 6 bases between. The CDR3 nucleotides are TGTGCCAGCAGTTTTGCTAACACAGATACGCAGTATTTT. Translation gives CASSFANTDTQYF.

The gene calls are TRBV6-1 and TRBJ1-5; TRBD1 aligns across 10 bases. The V gene end was trimmed by 6 bases and the J gene end by 3 bases; junction bases not matched to a gene: 8. CDR3 length: 16 amino acids. Germline assignment: CDR1 MNHNS and CDR2 SASEGT. The CDR3 protein is CASRHQDRGNNQPQHF. As DNA, the CDR3 is TGTGCCAGCAGACATCAGGACAGGGGGAACAATCAGCCCCAGCATTTT.

There are a few counts of this clonotype. The chain recombines TRBV7-9 with TRBJ2-7; 7 nucleotides match TRBD1. This CDR3 contains 14 residues. In germline, CDR1 is SEHNR, CDR2 FQNEAQ (reference sequence). The J segment lost 6 bases and the V segment lost 6 bases, leaving 11 bases of the junction unmatched. CDR3 region: CASSHSDRVGEQYF. The CDR3 coding sequence is TGTGCCAGCAGTCACTCTGACAGGGTGGGCGAGCAGTACTTC.

The table lists this clonotype with a few counts. V usage is TRBV28 and J usage is TRBJ2-2, with a possible D match to TRBD1 (6 bases). The CDR3 totals 15 residues. V gave up 5 bases and J gave up 6 bases, with 16 bases separating them. Germline CDR1 is MDHEN and CDR2 is SYDVKM. The CDR3: CASSRTGNLAGELFF. The CDR3 DNA is TGTGCCAGCAGTCGTACAGGGAATCTAGCCGGGGAGCTGTTTTTT.

This clonotype was seen a handful of times. This chain links TRBV15 with TRBJ1-5; possible D gene TRBD1, 6 bases. V shed 7 bases and J shed 3 bases, with 19 bases lying between them. Germline values: CDR1 LNHNV, CDR2 YYDKDF (reference sequence). CDR3 length equals 16 residues. This CDR3 is CATNPGVGIYNQPQHF. CDR3 DNA: TGTGCCACCAACCCAGGGGTGGGTATTTACAATCAGCCCCAGCATTTT.

This chain uses TRBV6-2 or TRBV6-3 with TRBJ2-7; 7 bases map to TRBD1. J gave up 2 bases and V 4 bases, and 11 bases lay outside the gene matches. The V gene's germline CDR1 is MNHEY and CDR2 SVGEGT. CDR3 length equals 16 residues. CDR3 in DNA: TGTGCCAGCAGTTCCCCCCTCGGGACAGCAACCTACGAGCAGTACTTC. Translation: CASSSPLGTATYEQYF.

This clonotype was found a few times. The chain links TRBV6-4 to TRBJ2-3, with 11 bases aligning to TRBD1. CDR3 size: 15 residues. J lost 4 bases, V lost 0 bases, and 0 bases had no gene match. The germline CDR1 and CDR2 sequences are MRHNA and SNTAGT. CDR3 loop: CASSDSGQGADTQYF. The CDR3, as DNA: TGTGCCAGCAGTGACTCGGGACAGGGGGCAGATACGCAGTATTTT.

The chain couples TRBV27 to TRBJ2-5, with 8 bases identical to TRBD2. Germline V CDR1 and CDR2: MNHEY, SMNVEV (reference sequence). The CDR3 runs to 16 residues. The J segment lost 3 bases and the V segment lost 5 bases, leaving 11 bases of the junction unmatched. DNA of the CDR3: TGTGCCAGCAGTCCAGAGTCGGCGGGAGGCGAAGAGACCCAGTACTTC. This gives the protein CASSPESAGGEETQYF.

The J gene is TRBJ2-3, the V gene TRBV7-9, with 7 bases that match TRBD1. Germline CDR1 reads SEHNR; CDR2 reads FQNEAQ (reference sequence). This CDR3 contains 16 residues. V was pared by 4 bases and J by 0 bases, with 7 bases of the junction left unmatched. The CDR3 region has the DNA TGTGCCAGCAGCTCACTCCTGACAGGGAGCACAGATACGCAGTATTTT. Its translation is CASSSLLTGSTDTQYF.

The CDR3 coding sequence is TGTGCCAGCAGTTTGGTACTCTGGGACGAGCAGTACTTC. Amino acid sequence: CASSLVLWDEQYF. J is TRBJ2-5 and V is TRBV12-3 or TRBV12-4; D ambiguous. The DNA matches TRBJ2-7 better at its end, which makes the J call doubtful. CDR3 length equals 13 residues.

The V gene is TRBV7-9, the J gene TRBJ2-5; D might be TRBD1 or TRBD2, each matching 6 bases. V lost 5 bases, J lost 4 bases, and 14 bases lay in between. Germline V CDR1 and CDR2: SEHNR, FQNEAQ (reference sequence). This CDR3 comprises 14 residues. The CDR3, as DNA: TGTGCCAGCAGCCCATCGGGGGCGGCAGAGACCCAGTACTTC. Translation gives CASSPSGAAETQYF.

This clonotype was detected a few times. The gene calls are TRBV5-5 and TRBJ2-5; 7 nucleotides match TRBD1. With 1 base clipped from V and 5 bases from J, the junction kept 17 bases outside the gene matches. This CDR3 has 18 residues. Germline CDR1 is SGHKS and CDR2 is YYEKEE (reference sequence). DNA for the CDR3: TGTGCCAGCAGCTTGCGGTACCGAGACAGGGTATTGGGGGAGACCCAGTACTTC. The encoded protein is CASSLRYRDRVLGETQYF.

The V call is TRBV20-1, the J call TRBJ1-3, with unresolved D. The V end was cut by 2 bases, the J end by 0 bases, with 8 bases between. The V gene's germline CDR1 is DFQATT and CDR2 SNEGSKA (reference sequence). The CDR3 spans 14 residues. The CDR3 DNA reads TGCAGTGCTAGAATAGGAGGCTCTGGAAACACCATATATTTT. This translates into CSARIGGSGNTIYF.

The chain recombines TRBV7-6 with TRBJ1-3, with no clear D. Trimming stripped 0 bases from V and 0 bases from J, with 9 bases between. Looked up from germline, CDR1 is SGHVS and CDR2 is FNYEAQ. The CDR3 extends over 16 amino acids. This CDR3 is CASSLAPGYSGNTIYF. The DNA for the CDR3 is TGTGCCAGCAGCTTAGCACCGGGCTACTCTGGAAACACCATATATTTT.

The V gene is TRBV6-2 or TRBV6-3, the J gene TRBJ2-7; D is unresolved. The germline CDR1 and CDR2 sequences are MNHEY and SVGEGT. The CDR3 runs 13 residues. Trimming took off 6 bases at V and 4 bases at J, with 13 bases between the two ends. As DNA, the CDR3 is TGTGCCAGCAGCCGGGCTGACGGGTACGAGCAGTACTTC. This translates into CASSRADGYEQYF.

This rearrangement joins TRBV4-3 to TRBJ1-2, with D possibly TRBD1 on 5 matching bases. V lost 2 bases to trimming and J lost 4 bases, with 8 bases between them. Germline V gene data show CDR1 as LGHNA and CDR2 as YSLEER. The CDR3 runs 13 residues. The CDR3 sequence: CASSQSGFYGYTF. The DNA for the CDR3 is TGCGCCAGCAGCCAATCAGGGTTCTATGGCTACACCTTC.

The rearrangement links TRBV28 to TRBJ2-7; D is ambiguous. CDR1 is MDHEN, CDR2 SYDVKM, per germline. V dropped 6 bases and J dropped 2 bases, with 8 bases sitting between them. CDR3 length: 12 amino acids. CDR3 in amino acids: CASSLPPYEQYF. The DNA for the CDR3 is TGTGCCAGCAGCTTACCACCCTACGAGCAGTACTTC.